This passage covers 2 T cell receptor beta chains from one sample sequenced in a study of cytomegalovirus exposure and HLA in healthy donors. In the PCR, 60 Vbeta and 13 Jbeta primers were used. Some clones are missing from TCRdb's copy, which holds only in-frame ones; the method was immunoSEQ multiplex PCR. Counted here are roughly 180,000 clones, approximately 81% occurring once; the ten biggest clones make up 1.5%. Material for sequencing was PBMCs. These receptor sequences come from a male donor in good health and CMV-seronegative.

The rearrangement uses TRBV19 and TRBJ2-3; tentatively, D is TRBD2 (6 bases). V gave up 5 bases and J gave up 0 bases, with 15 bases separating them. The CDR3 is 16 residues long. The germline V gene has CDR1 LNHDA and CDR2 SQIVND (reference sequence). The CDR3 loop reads CASSVSEGSSTDTQYF. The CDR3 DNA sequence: TGTGCCAGTAGTGTTTCGGAGGGATCTAGCACAGATACGCAGTATTTT.

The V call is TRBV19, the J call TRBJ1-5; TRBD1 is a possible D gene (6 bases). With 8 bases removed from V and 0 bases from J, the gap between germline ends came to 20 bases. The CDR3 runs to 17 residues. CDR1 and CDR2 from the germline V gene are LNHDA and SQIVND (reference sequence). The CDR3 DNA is TGTGCCAGTGTGGCAGGGGTGGGAGGGTATAGCAATCAGCCCCAGCATTTT. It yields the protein CASVAGVGGYSNQPQHF.